Each of the 31 T cell receptor beta chains below was sequenced from the same sample in a study of regulatory T cells in long-lasting Graves disease. Time point indicated: newly diagnosed GD, antithyroid drugs for less than 3 months. Construction of the TCR library relied on RNA isolated from PBMCs. Construction of the TCR beta libraries employed iRepertoire HTBI primers in conjunction with Arm-PCR of CDR3 regions. In TCRdb, the multiplex PCR reads were re-called with MiXCR into one record per CDR3 protein. The table has over 450,000 distinct CDR3 sequences, 12% seen once. These same records also appear under a second study, on T cells in Graves' hyperthyroidism and ophthalmopathy.

The sample consisted of peripheral blood mononuclear cells (PBMCs), taken at new diagnosis, from a patient treated with antithyroid drugs. The source is a woman aged 25-40 years with Graves disease.

This chain links TRBV28 with TRBJ2-1, with D possibly TRBD2 on 5 matching bases. The germline V and J ends were trimmed by 2 bases and 2 bases, with 7 bases remaining between them. Germline V gene data show CDR1 as MDHEN and CDR2 as SYDVKM. The CDR3 sequence is 14 residues long. In DNA, the CDR3 is TGTGCCAGCAGTTTACCACTAGCCTACAATGAGCAGTTCTTC. This gives the protein CASSLPLAYNEQFF.

This clonotype was observed at least ten times. The chain couples TRBV11-3 to TRBJ2-3, with unresolved D. CDR1 SGHNT and CDR2 YENEEA come from the germline V gene. Trimming left V 5 bases short and J 6 bases short, with 9 bases between. This CDR3 has 12 amino acids. CDR3: CASSLRKDTQYF. CDR3 bases: TGTGCCAGCAGCCTCCGGAAGGATACGCAGTATTTT.

This clonotype was seen ten or more times. The rearrangement links TRBV27 to TRBJ2-7, with D possibly TRBD1 on 6 matching bases. Germline V gene lookup returns CDR1 MNHEY and CDR2 SMNVEV (reference sequence). This CDR3 contains 14 residues. The V gene lost 5 bases and the J gene lost 4 bases, with 15 bases spanning the gap. In DNA form, the CDR3 reads TGTGCCAGCAGTCCTAGCTGGACAGAGTACGAGCAGTACTTC. It specifies CASSPSWTEYEQYF.

The chain uses TRBV7-9 and TRBJ2-1, with 15 bases identical to TRBD2. Germline values: CDR1 SEHNR, CDR2 FQNEAQ (reference sequence). J gave up 10 bases and V 4 bases, and 8 bases lay outside the gene matches. This CDR3 has 16 amino acids. The CDR3 loop is CASSYGLAGGPEEQFF. The CDR3, as DNA: TGTGCCAGCAGCTACGGACTAGCGGGAGGGCCTGAGGAGCAGTTCTTC.

This clonotype was picked up many times. The chain joins TRBV28 to TRBJ1-3; no clear D gene. Trimming removed 7 bases at V and 0 bases at J, with 10 bases between. The CDR3 runs 14 residues. Germline CDR1 MDHEN, CDR2 SYDVKM. The CDR3 region has the DNA TGTGCCAGCAAATCCCCCTTCTCTGGAAACACCATATATTTT. Its protein product is CASKSPFSGNTIYF. Supplemented by reference TRBV28 and TRBJ1-3, the full variable domain reads DVKVTQSSRYLVKRTGEKVFLECVQDMDHENMFWYRQDPGLGLRLIYFSYDVKMKEKGDIPEGYSVSREKKERFSLILESASTNQTSMYLCASKSPFSGNTIYFGEGSWLTVV.

Concerning this clonotype: With a far larger clone one base away, a read error is the likely cause. The chain is built from TRBV11-1 and TRBJ1-1; no clear D. CDR1 is SGHAT and CDR2 is FQDESV in the germline V gene (reference sequence). The CDR3 runs 13 residues. This CDR3 reads CVSSLGSLGGAFF. The CDR3 DNA is TGTGTCAGCAGCTTAGGCAGCCTCGGTGGGGCTTTCTTT. Supplemented by reference TRBV11-1 and TRBJ1-1, the full variable domain reads EAEVAQSPRYKITEKSQAVAFWCDPISGHATLYWYRQILGQGPELLVQFQDESVVDDSQLPKDRFSAERLKGVDSTLKIQPAELGDSAMYLCVSSLGSLGGAFFGQGTRLTVV.

About this clonotype itself: A read error may be the cause here, since a much bigger clone is one base away. CDR3 in amino acids: CASSPSSGHEQYF. The CDR3 coding sequence is TGTGCCAGCAGCCCCTCATCTGGCCACGAGCAGTACTTC. The chain joins TRBV7-2 to TRBJ2-7; D remains ambiguous. The CDR3 is 13 amino acids. CDR1 is SGHTA and CDR2 is FQGNSA in the germline V gene. V was shortened by 5 bases and J by 5 bases, with 13 bases between the two germline ends.

This clonotype was counted many times. The genes are TRBV29-1 and TRBJ2-5, with a tentative D call TRBD2 (7 bases). Looked up from germline, CDR1 is SQVTM and CDR2 is ANQGSEA. V dropped 7 bases and J dropped 10 bases, with 19 bases sitting between them. The CDR3 is 12 residues long. The CDR3 DNA is TGCAGCGGGACGAGGGGGGGTTCTAACCAGTACTTC. Translated, it gives CSGTRGGSNQYF. Complete variable domain (other parts from reference TRBV29-1 and TRBJ2-5): SAVISQKPSRDICQRGTSLTIQCQVDSQVTMMFWYRQQPGQSLTLIATANQGSEATYESGFVIDKFPISRPNLTFSTLTVSNMSPEDSSIYLCSGTRGGSNQYFGPGTRLLVL.

This clonotype was detected many times. The chain joins TRBV20-1 to TRBJ1-1, with 10 bases that match TRBD1. Germline V gives CDR1 DFQATT, CDR2 SNEGSKA (reference sequence). Germline trimming cut 6 bases from V and 7 bases from J; bases unmatched to any gene: 8. This CDR3 has 13 amino acids. In DNA form, the CDR3 reads TGCAGTGCCACCCGGGACAGGGGTGATGAAGCTTTCTTT. It translates to CSATRDRGDEAFF.

This clonotype was seen many times. This chain connects TRBV10-3 to TRBJ2-5; the D is unclear. CDR1 is ENHRY and CDR2 is SYGVKD in the germline V gene. Trimming took off 0 bases at V and 1 base at J, with 12 bases between the two ends. The CDR3 extends over 16 amino acids. The CDR3 is CAISESVGRSQETQYF. The CDR3 coding sequence is TGTGCCATCAGTGAGTCGGTTGGCAGAAGCCAAGAGACCCAGTACTTC.

Note on this clonotype: Being one base from a much bigger clone, this may be a read error. The chain uses TRBV30 and TRBJ1-2; no clear D gene. The CDR3 consists of 17 residues. Germline values: CDR1 GTSNPN, CDR2 SVGIG (reference sequence). The CDR3 nucleotides read TGTGCCAGGAGTTCTCGGGTCAGGACCGATGCTATCTATGGCTACACCTTC. This codes for CARSSRVRTDAIYGYTF.

The chain recombines TRBV18 with TRBJ2-5, with a possible D match to TRBD1 (6 bases). The germline V gene has CDR1 KGHSH and CDR2 LQKENI. V lost 2 bases, J lost 4 bases, and 14 bases lay in between. This CDR3 has 15 residues. The CDR3 DNA follows: TGTGCCAGCTCACCAGGTCCGATCAGGGGAGAGACCCAGTACTTC. Translating it yields CASSPGPIRGETQYF.

This clonotype has more than one count but fewer than ten. The chain carries TRBV18 and TRBJ1-4, with a tentative D call TRBD1 (5 bases). Per germline, CDR1 KGHSH and CDR2 LQKENI. V dropped 3 bases and J dropped 7 bases, with 12 bases sitting between them. This CDR3 contains 14 residues. This chain's CDR3 is CASSPPGPPEKLFF. CDR3 nucleotide sequence: TGTGCCAGCTCACCCCCGGGACCTCCTGAAAAACTGTTTTTT.

In its sample, this clonotype was seen a few times. The J gene is TRBJ2-5, the V gene TRBV7-2, with D possibly matching TRBD1 (6 bases). CDR1 and CDR2 (germline): SGHTA, FQGNSA. The CDR3 consists of 14 residues. Between the trimmed V and J ends, which lost 2 bases and 5 bases, there was a span of 12 bases. CDR3 residues: CASSLRSGAETQYF. The CDR3 coding sequence is TGTGCCAGCAGCTTAAGGTCAGGGGCTGAGACCCAGTACTTC. Drawing the rest from reference TRBV7-2 and TRBJ2-5, the complete variable domain is GAGVSQSPSNKVTEKGKDVELRCDPISGHTALYWYRQSLGQGLEFLIYFQGNSAPDKSGLPSDRFSAERTGGSVSTLTIQRTQQEDSAVYLCASSLRSGAETQYFGPGTRLLVL.

This clonotype was seen ten or more times. The chain employs TRBV10-3 and TRBJ2-3; the D gene is possibly TRBD2 (7 bases). The CDR3 has 14 residues. Trimming stripped 2 bases from V and 6 bases from J, with 12 bases between. Looked up from germline, CDR1 is ENHRY and CDR2 is SYGVKD. CDR3 sequence reads: CAISERGASDTQYF. In DNA, the CDR3 is TGTGCCATCAGTGAGCGGGGGGCTTCGGATACGCAGTATTTT.

Concerning this clonotype: Given a far larger clone just one base away, this is likely a sequencing read error. This chain connects TRBV13 to TRBJ2-7; the match to TRBD2 covers 7 bases. The V gene's germline CDR1 is PRHDT and CDR2 FYEKMQ (reference sequence). The CDR3 has 15 residues. The V segment lost 2 bases and the J segment 7 bases; nucleotides outside the gene matches: 11. DNA of the CDR3: TGTGCCAGCAGCTTAACTCGCGGGAGTGGGAATGAGCAGTACTTC. It codes for CASSLTRGSGNEQYF.

This clonotype was counted many times. The chain links TRBV6-1 to TRBJ1-2, with a weak D call TRBD1 (6 bases). Germline V gene sequence: CDR1 MNHNS, CDR2 SASEGT. This CDR3 comprises 15 residues. Trimming stripped 4 bases from V and 4 bases from J, with 16 bases between. The CDR3 region is CASSVGHRAVYGYTF. Here the CDR3 DNA reads TGTGCCAGCAGTGTGGGGCACAGGGCTGTCTATGGCTACACCTTC.

This clonotype was counted ten times or more. The V and J genes are TRBV27 and TRBJ2-1; maybe TRBD2 (6 bases). The CDR3 loop spans 15 amino acids. Per germline, CDR1 MNHEY and CDR2 SMNVEV (reference sequence). V dropped 7 bases and J dropped 0 bases, with 13 bases sitting between them. This CDR3 is CASTRRESSYNEQFF. As DNA, the CDR3 is TGTGCCAGCACCCGGAGGGAAAGCTCCTACAATGAGCAGTTCTTC.

The chain has TRBV20-1 and TRBJ2-5; TRBD2 matches at 10 bases. Germline V gives CDR1 DFQATT, CDR2 SNEGSKA (reference sequence). J gave up 4 bases and V 5 bases, and 7 bases lay outside the gene matches. The CDR3 is 14 residues long. CDR3 in DNA: TGCAGTGCTGTAGCGGGAGGATTCCCAGAGACCCAGTACTTC. Protein product: CSAVAGGFPETQYF.

This clonotype was seen ten or more times. This sequence joins TRBV20-1 and TRBJ2-3; D gene unclear. V was shortened by 1 base and J by 3 bases, with 17 bases between the two germline ends. This CDR3 contains 16 residues. Germline values: CDR1 DFQATT, CDR2 SNEGSKA (reference sequence). In DNA form, the CDR3 reads TGCAGTGCTAGAGCCCCGGCGGCCCGGTGGACAGATACGCAGTATTTT. Amino acid sequence: CSARAPAARWTDTQYF.

The V gene is TRBV28, the J gene TRBJ2-1; the match to TRBD1 covers 9 bases. CDR3 size: 14 residues. Germline assignment: CDR1 MDHEN and CDR2 SYDVKM. J lost 10 bases, V lost 3 bases, and 7 bases had no gene match. Here the CDR3 DNA reads TGTGCCAGCAGTTTGGTACAGGGGGCCAGGGAGCAGTTCTTC. As protein: CASSLVQGAREQFF.

On this clonotype itself: A much larger clone differs from this one at a single base, so this may be a read error. This chain uses TRBV9 with TRBJ2-2, with D uncertain. Trimming removed 3 bases at V and 2 bases at J, with 2 bases between. This CDR3 region has 12 residues. CDR1 is SGDLS and CDR2 is YYNGEE in the germline V gene. The CDR3: CASSDNTGELFF. CDR3 nucleotides: TGTGCCAGCAGCGACAACACCGGGGAGCTGTTTTTT.

This clonotype occurred a few times. The chain joins TRBV20-1 to TRBJ1-6; weak D call: TRBD1 (6 bases). Looked up from germline, CDR1 is DFQATT and CDR2 is SNEGSKA (reference sequence). The CDR3 totals 12 residues. V was cut by 3 bases and J by 8 bases, with 8 bases left in between. The CDR3 here is CSAREGDSPLHF. The CDR3, as DNA: TGCAGTGCTAGGGAGGGGGATTCACCCCTCCACTTT.

This clonotype appeared many times. The chain carries TRBV11-3 and TRBJ1-6; D not certain. V lost 5 bases, J lost 7 bases, and 15 bases lay in between. This CDR3 has 15 residues. Germline loops: CDR1 SGHNT, CDR2 YENEEA. CDR3 bases: TGTGCCAGCAGCCCCAGCTCAACCGGGAATTCACCCCTCCACTTT. Amino acids: CASSPSSTGNSPLHF.

This clonotype was observed many times. V and J are TRBV5-1 and TRBJ1-1, with a possible D match to TRBD1 (5 bases). Germline CDR1 SGHRS, CDR2 YFSETQ. The CDR3 loop spans 14 amino acids. The V end lost 4 bases, the J end lost 3 bases, and 13 bases lay between the germline ends. CDR3 sequence: CASSTWGPDTEAFF. In DNA, the CDR3 is TGCGCCAGCAGCACGTGGGGCCCGGACACTGAAGCTTTCTTT. The full variable domain, its missing parts supplied by reference TRBV5-1 and TRBJ1-1, is KAGVTQTPRYLIKTRGQQVTLSCSPISGHRSVSWYQQTPGQGLQFLFEYFSETQRNKGNFPGRFSGRQFSNSRSEMNVSTLELGDSALYLCASSTWGPDTEAFFGQGTRLTVV.

This clonotype was recorded at least ten times. The J gene is TRBJ1-1, the V gene TRBV28; D call uncertain. Germline values: CDR1 MDHEN, CDR2 SYDVKM. There are 14 residues in the CDR3. V was cut by 5 bases and J by 4 bases, with 14 bases left in between. The CDR3 region is CASSPHSLGTEAFF. The DNA for the CDR3 is TGTGCCAGCAGTCCTCACTCTCTGGGCACTGAAGCTTTCTTT.

V is TRBV9 and J is TRBJ2-2; D gene uncertain. This CDR3 is 13 amino acids long. Germline V lookup: CDR1 SGDLS, CDR2 YYNGEE. Between the trimmed V and J ends, which lost 4 bases and 8 bases, there was a span of 12 bases. CDR3 DNA sequence: TGTGCCAGCAGCCAGACCAGTAGGGGGGAGCTGTTTTTT. Amino acids: CASSQTSRGELFF.

The chain joins TRBV5-4 to TRBJ1-4; D is perhaps TRBD1 (5 bases). Germline V lookup: CDR1 SGHNT, CDR2 YYREEE (reference sequence). V dropped 0 bases and J dropped 7 bases, with 10 bases sitting between them. CDR3 length: 14 amino acids. The CDR3 protein is CASSLGGTGEKLFF. The DNA for the CDR3 is TGTGCCAGCAGCTTGGGGGGGACCGGTGAAAAACTGTTTTTT.

This clonotype was observed many times. This chain links TRBV12-3 or TRBV12-4 with TRBJ2-3; D is uncertain. The CDR3 contains 12 residues. V lost 3 bases to trimming and J lost 5 bases, with 6 bases between them. CDR3 in amino acids: CASSFGRDTQYF. CDR3 bases: TGTGCCAGCAGTTTCGGGCGAGATACGCAGTATTTT.

This clonotype was seen ten or more times. The genes are TRBV7-2 and TRBJ2-7, with a weak D call TRBD1 (6 bases). V lost 0 bases to trimming and J lost 9 bases, with 9 bases between them. Germline loops: CDR1 SGHTA, CDR2 FQGNSA. The CDR3 spans 12 residues. CDR3 loop: CASSLAGQLQYF. The CDR3 DNA sequence: TGTGCCAGCAGCTTAGCCGGACAGCTGCAGTACTTC.

Notes on this clonotype: This may come from a read error, since a much larger clone is one base off. The J gene is TRBJ1-1, the V gene TRBV6-2 or TRBV6-3, with no clear D. This CDR3 has 15 amino acids. Looked up from germline, CDR1 is MNHEY and CDR2 is SVGEGT. The CDR3 DNA reads as TGTGCCAGCAGTTACGTCCAGTCGGCGAACACTGAAACTTTCTTT. This sequence encodes CASSYVQSANTETFF.